This TCR beta chain emerged from a study of T cells in Graves' hyperthyroidism and ophthalmopathy (dated by TCRdb to the late 2010s). About the investigation overall: Peripheral blood was collected at initial diagnosis, before any treatment. The roughly 100 discovery patients were randomly divided into training and test sets at a 7:3 ratio. Prospective prediction of ophthalmopathy was tested in an independent validation cohort of under 20 hyperthyroidism patients and some 17 patients who later progressed to ophthalmopathy. After sampling, hyperthyroidism patients received methimazole starting at 30 mg daily, and ophthalmopathy patients received high-dose intravenous methylprednisolone. A discovery cohort of around 100 patients, about 40 with Graves' ophthalmopathy and approximately 55 with stable Graves' hyperthyroidism, was used to find distinguishing TCR V-J signatures. The paper reports TCR Vbeta CDR3 sequencing of approximately 140 peripheral blood samples: 40 or so ophthalmopathy, around 80 hyperthyroidism and approximately 17 progressor patients. The study also compared thyroid tissue and blood T-cell repertoires from a handful of Graves' hyperthyroidism patients.

Stable Graves' hyperthyroidism was defined as the absence of progression to ophthalmopathy over 18 months of follow-up. Hyperthyroidism patients were aged 18 to 65 years and newly diagnosed, with disease duration of less than 2 months. The study excluded patients with uncontrolled infections, other autoimmune diseases, pregnancy or lactation. Clinical symptoms, serum thyroxine and TRAb, thyroid ultrasound, and orbital computed tomography formed the basis for the diagnoses. PBMCs were separated from approximately 10 ml of fresh peripheral blood using Ficoll-Paque density gradient centrifugation. Trizol reagent was used to extract total RNA, and RNA quality was then checked on an Agilent 2100 Bioanalyzer. A remark on this clonotype: The antigen it recognizes is unknown. No per-base quality is available; no much larger clone lies one base away.

Compared with germline, V lacks 5 bases and J lacks 6 bases; bases without a gene match: 7. The germline V gene encodes CDR1 LGHDT and CDR2 YNNKEL (reference sequence). From the cysteine through the phenylalanine, the CDR3 covers 15 amino acids. Only the CDR3 region is kept as DNA, spanning 45 bases read in frame from base 1. Study-wide conclusions, independent of this receptor: Sample size was not statistically predetermined, and investigators were not blinded to group allocation. Most expanded thyroid clonotypes (frequency above 0.001) were also detected in blood, suggesting blood repertoires may reflect thyroid immune responses. In cross-validation, a model built on a 13 V-J signature told ophthalmopathy apart from stable hyperthyroidism with 85% to 90% sensitivity and about 81% specificity, and in testing the same model reached 80%/75%. During validation, the model predicted progression to ophthalmopathy a median of approximately 7 months ahead of onset, with almost 71% sensitivity and under 85% specificity.

Amplification of TCR beta CDR3 regions was carried out from RNA transcripts. The TCR CDR3 was subjected to a first round of RT-PCR using the HTBI primer set and the Qiagen OneStep RT-PCR kit. Libraries were constructed in a second round of multiplex PCR, after which size selection and purification were carried out. Sequencing of the libraries was done on an Illumina HiSeq2000 using paired-end 100 bp reads. The authors' analysis ran thus. SOAPnuke was used to process the raw data, throwing out any read that contained adapters or uncalled bases, had a mean Phred below 15, or lacked an exact constant-primer or identifier match. COPE v1.2.5 was used to merge high-quality paired reads, and clonotypes were defined as unique nucleotide sequences. MiTCR v1.1 was used to align clonotypes to the IMGT TRBV, TRBD and TRBJ reference segments. Only V-J combinations with frequency above 0.0001, covering about 99% of repertoires, were analysed. The TCS score was defined as the ratio of F50 (clonal expansion) to E x V (chaos), calculated using BLOSUM62-based TCRdist between CDR3 peptides within each V-J. Welch's t-statistics and random forest reduced just over 500 V-J features to 10 to 15, which were used in a naive Bayes classifier (R e1071). The public sequencing data were trimmed at Q25 with fastp and processed into clonotypes with MiXCR by TCRdb, which kept only in-frame beta chains. Each record represents a unique CDR3 protein, reported with the most common genes and DNA among its rows. The V and J calls were determined by TCRdb, not by the authors. The sample table shows some 420,000 distinct CDR3 sequences, and roughly an eighth are seen once. The ten largest clones take up about 5% of the sample.

Recombination joined TRBV3-1 with TRBJ2-7; TRBD2 matches 13 bases in the middle. What was sequenced was blood. The sequence was obtained from a woman in her late teens or twenties with Graves' hyperthyroidism. The nucleotides are TGTGCCAGCAGCGAGGGACTAGCGGGAACTGGCGAGCAGTACTTC. Its protein is CASSEGLAGTGEQYF.